What follows describes a single T cell receptor (beta chain). One end of the junction is discordant with germline, which a read error may explain. Beta-chain TCR CDR3 regions were amplified from RNA transcripts. After a first-round RT-PCR with HTBI primers, a second-round multiplex PCR was run. MiXCR was run by TCRdb on the multiplex PCR reads, yielding one entry per CDR3 protein. The sample includes roughly 700,000 distinct CDR3 sequences, 35% to 50% of them seen just once. Germline CDR1 and CDR2: SGHTA and FQGNSA. The CDR3 has 15 residues. These data are taken from a study of Graves' ophthalmopathy and Graves' hyperthyroidism. For the study at large: At initial diagnosis, peripheral blood was obtained, and this preceded any treatment.

The V and J genes are TRBV7-2 and TRBJ1-1; D perhaps matches TRBD1 (6 bases). Sequencing input: peripheral blood. This TCR was recovered from an adult man with Graves' ophthalmopathy. The CDR3 nucleotides read TGTGTCAGCAGCTTGATCGACAGGATGAACACTGAAGCTTTCTTT. Protein: CVSSLIDRMNTEAFF.